These T cell receptor beta chains were read from a single sample in a study of low-dose radiotherapy and immunotherapy resistance in tumors. Each CDR3 protein is one row after TCRdb ran MiXCR on the reads. The sample carries about 58,000 distinct CDR3 sequences, under 30% recorded once. The sample in question was PBMCs, obtained after low-dose radiotherapy plus immunotherapy. The receptors derive from a male donor with prostate cancer. Both conserved end residues are part of each CDR3. The D gene is left open where the match is weak. Expanded clones get a size class; other rows say once, few or many, or leave the size out.

abundance: many; v_gene: TRBV20-1; d_gene: .; j_gene: TRBJ2-3; CDR3nt: TGCAGTGCTACGCCGGGTCTAAGAGACGCAGATACGCAGTATTTT; CDR3aa: CSATPGLRDADTQYF
abundance: many; v_gene: TRBV6-1; d_gene: .; j_gene: TRBJ2-7; CDR3nt: TGTGCCGCGGCCCTCCTCTCCTACGAGCAGTACTTC; CDR3aa: CAAALLSYEQYF
abundance: many; v_gene: TRBV24-1; d_gene: TRBD1; j_gene: TRBJ2-2; CDR3nt: TGTGCCACCAGGACCGGGACAGGGGACACCGGGGAGCTGTTTTTT; CDR3aa: CATRTGTGDTGELFF
abundance: many; v_gene: TRBV5-1; d_gene: .; j_gene: TRBJ2-5; CDR3nt: TGCGCCAGCAGCTTTGGGCCCGGTGGGGAGACCCAGTACTTC; CDR3aa: CASSFGPGGETQYF
abundance: many; v_gene: TRBV11-3; d_gene: TRBD2; j_gene: TRBJ2-1; CDR3nt: TGTGCCAGCAGCCGGACTAGGGGAAACAAGTTCTTC; CDR3aa: CASSRTRGNKFF
abundance: many; v_gene: TRBV3-1; d_gene: TRBD1; j_gene: TRBJ2-7; CDR3nt: TGTGCCAGCAGCCGCAACCTCGGGACAGGGGGCAACGAGCAGTACTTC; CDR3aa: CASSRNLGTGGNEQYF
abundance: medium-sized; v_gene: TRBV28; d_gene: TRBD1; j_gene: TRBJ1-2; CDR3nt: TGTGCCAGCAGTGGGGACAGGGTATGGAATGGCTACACCTTC; CDR3aa: CASSGDRVWNGYTF
abundance: many; v_gene: TRBV10-3; d_gene: TRBD1; j_gene: TRBJ1-1; CDR3nt: TGTGCCATCAGGACAGGGGGTACACGTCGGATGAACACTGAAGCTTTCTTT; CDR3aa: CAIRTGGTRRMNTEAFF
abundance: many; v_gene: TRBV11-3; d_gene: .; j_gene: TRBJ1-1; CDR3nt: TGTGCCAGCAGCTTAGTCGAAGGGGGTGGACTGGTCACTGAAGCTTTCTTT; CDR3aa: CASSLVEGGGLVTEAFF
abundance: many; v_gene: TRBV11-2; d_gene: TRBD2; j_gene: TRBJ2-3; CDR3nt: TGTGCCAGCAGCCGAGGGACTAGCGGAAGCACAGATACGCAGTATTTT; CDR3aa: CASSRGTSGSTDTQYF
abundance: many; v_gene: TRBV7-2; d_gene: TRBD2; j_gene: TRBJ2-5; CDR3nt: TGTGCCAGCAGCGTTCTTGGGGGGGACTCCAAAGAGACCCAGTACTTC; CDR3aa: CASSVLGGDSKETQYF
abundance: many; v_gene: TRBV20-1; d_gene: .; j_gene: TRBJ1-3; CDR3nt: TGCAGTGCTAGTCCCGGTGGAAACACCATATATTTT; CDR3aa: CSASPGGNTIYF
abundance: .; v_gene: TRBV29-1; d_gene: TRBD1; j_gene: TRBJ1-5; CDR3nt: TGCAGCGTCTGGGACAGAGCGGGCAATCAGCCCCAGCATTTT; CDR3aa: CSVWDRAGNQPQHF
abundance: many; v_gene: TRBV29-1; d_gene: .; j_gene: TRBJ1-1; CDR3nt: TGCAGCGGCGCCGGGGGTACCACTGAAGCTTTCTTT; CDR3aa: CSGAGGTTEAFF
abundance: many; v_gene: TRBV12-3/TRBV12-4; d_gene: TRBD1; j_gene: TRBJ2-4; CDR3nt: TGTGCCAGCAGCCTATTGGGCCAGACAGGGCAGGCCAAAAACATTCAGTACTTC; CDR3aa: CASSLLGQTGQAKNIQYF
abundance: many; v_gene: TRBV2; d_gene: TRBD1; j_gene: TRBJ2-2; CDR3nt: TGTGCCAGCAGAACAGGGGGCTCGGGCACCGGGGAGCTGTTTTTT; CDR3aa: CASRTGGSGTGELFF
abundance: many; v_gene: TRBV5-1; d_gene: TRBD1; j_gene: TRBJ2-3; CDR3nt: TGCGCCAGCAACACCGGACAGGGTGCAGATACGCAGTATTTT; CDR3aa: CASNTGQGADTQYF
abundance: .; v_gene: TRBV30; d_gene: .; j_gene: TRBJ2-7; CDR3nt: TGTGCCTGGAGTGGGCAAGACTACGAGCAGTACTTC; CDR3aa: CAWSGQDYEQYF
abundance: many; v_gene: TRBV29-1; d_gene: TRBD1; j_gene: TRBJ1-1; CDR3nt: TGCAGCGTTGAAAAAAGGGCAGGGGGCATGAACACTGAAGCTTTCTTT; CDR3aa: CSVEKRAGGMNTEAFF
abundance: medium-sized; v_gene: TRBV7-9; d_gene: .; j_gene: TRBJ2-2; CDR3nt: TGTGCCAGCAGCTTACCGCAGCTAGCGATTAGTACCGGGGAGCTGTTTTTT; CDR3aa: CASSLPQLAISTGELFF
abundance: many; v_gene: TRBV20-1; d_gene: TRBD2; j_gene: TRBJ2-1; CDR3nt: TGCAGTGCATCAACCCTGACTAGCGGGAAATTCTACAATGAGCAGTTCTTC; CDR3aa: CSASTLTSGKFYNEQFF
abundance: many; v_gene: TRBV12-3/TRBV12-4; d_gene: .; j_gene: TRBJ1-4; CDR3nt: TGTGCCAGCAGCGGCCCTAATGAAAAACTGTTTTTT; CDR3aa: CASSGPNEKLFF
abundance: .; v_gene: TRBV6-2/TRBV6-3; d_gene: TRBD1; j_gene: TRBJ2-1; CDR3nt: TGTGCCAGCAGTTACTCCGGGACAGGGGCCCGGGACAAGTCCTACAATGAGCAGTTCTTC; CDR3aa: CASSYSGTGARDKSYNEQFF
abundance: .; v_gene: TRBV6-8; d_gene: .; j_gene: TRBJ2-2; CDR3nt: TGTGCCAGCACCAACACCGGGGAGCTGTTTTTT; CDR3aa: CASTNTGELFF
abundance: many; v_gene: TRBV11-2; d_gene: TRBD1; j_gene: TRBJ1-5; CDR3nt: TGTGCCAGCAGCCAAGACAGGGGGGTCCAGCCCCAGCATTTT; CDR3aa: CASSQDRGVQPQHF
abundance: .; v_gene: TRBV10-3; d_gene: .; j_gene: TRBJ2-5; CDR3nt: TGTGCCATCAGGGGGGCTTCGGCGAGCCAAGAGACCCAGTACTTC; CDR3aa: CAIRGASASQETQYF
abundance: many; v_gene: TRBV7-6; d_gene: .; j_gene: TRBJ2-1; CDR3nt: TGTGCCAGCAGCTTAGCGCAAACAGGGTGGGATGAGCAGTTCTTC; CDR3aa: CASSLAQTGWDEQFF
abundance: many; v_gene: TRBV7-9; d_gene: .; j_gene: TRBJ2-7; CDR3nt: TGTGCCAGCAGCCCAGGCGGGACGCAGTACGAGCAGTACTTC; CDR3aa: CASSPGGTQYEQYF
abundance: many; v_gene: TRBV7-9; d_gene: .; j_gene: TRBJ1-4; CDR3nt: TGTGCCAGCAGCTTCCATGGGACCCTCGAAAAACTGTTTTTT; CDR3aa: CASSFHGTLEKLFF
abundance: many; v_gene: TRBV29-1; d_gene: TRBD1; j_gene: TRBJ1-1; CDR3nt: TGCAGCGTTGCTACAGGGGGCGGCACTGAAGCTTTCTTT; CDR3aa: CSVATGGGTEAFF
abundance: many; v_gene: TRBV4-3; d_gene: .; j_gene: TRBJ2-1; CDR3nt: TGCGCCAGCAGCCAAGAGGGGGCCCGGAATGAGCAGTTCTTC; CDR3aa: CASSQEGARNEQFF
abundance: many; v_gene: TRBV30; d_gene: .; j_gene: TRBJ1-2; CDR3nt: TGTGCCTGGAGTATGGGTCTGGGCACTGACTATGGCTACACCTTC; CDR3aa: CAWSMGLGTDYGYTF
abundance: many; v_gene: TRBV20-1; d_gene: .; j_gene: TRBJ1-6; CDR3nt: TGCAGTGCTAGCGACAGGACCCATTCACCCCTCCACTTT; CDR3aa: CSASDRTHSPLHF
abundance: .; v_gene: TRBV5-6; d_gene: TRBD2; j_gene: TRBJ2-7; CDR3nt: TGTGCCAGCAGCTGGAGCGGGGGGGCCTACGAGCAGTACTTC; CDR3aa: CASSWSGGAYEQYF